Reported below is one T cell receptor (beta chain). PCR was performed using 60 Vbeta and 13 Jbeta primers. Sequenced by immunoSEQ multiplex PCR; TCRdb stores in-frame clones only, minus some. Its table records around 120,000 clones. The data are from a study of cytomegalovirus exposure and HLA in healthy donors. The length of the CDR3 is 17 residues. J was trimmed by 0 bases and V by 5 bases; bases with no gene match: 6. Germline V lookup: CDR1 MDHEN, CDR2 SYDVKM. Material: PBMCs. The chain recombines TRBV28 with TRBJ1-4; 10 bases agree with TRBD1. This receptor was obtained from a man aged 18-30 years in good health and CMV-seronegative. This chain's CDR3 is CASSDHGQGATNEKLFF. The CDR3 nucleotides are TGTGCCAGCAGTGATCATGGACAGGGGGCAACTAATGAAAAACTGTTTTTT.